The T cell receptor (beta chain) described here comes from a study of identifying expanded T cells in peripheral blood. Broader study findings: Differentially abundant clones: roughly 1.2 between replicates, around 16 at 2 to 3 weeks, 19 to 20 at four. Clone count variance between roughly two-week samples rose with total template count.

Measured with immunoSEQ multiplex PCR; TCRdb has only the in-frame clones, and not every one. Of roughly 100,000 clones listed, around 89% are singletons. A note on this clone: Its cognate antigen is unknown. Other DNA sequences of this sample code for an identical CDR3.

During the collection period, no donor immune events like infections were recorded. The J segment lost 7 bases and the V segment lost 3 bases, leaving 7 bases of the junction unmatched. Germline V gives CDR1 LGHNA, CDR2 YNFKEQ. The CDR3 loop spans 16 amino acids. Sequenced: blood. The genes are TRBV4-2 and TRBJ1-5, with 12 bases aligning to TRBD1. The receptor's source is a person aged 18-69 years in good health. This chain's CDR3 is CASSQDGTGGGQPQHF. The CDR3 DNA sequence: TGTGCCAGCAGCCAGGATGGGACAGGGGGCGGCCAGCCCCAGCATTTT.